Shown below are 19 T cell receptor beta chains from a single sample sequenced in a study of blood T cells in healthy people across ages. Through a sample-barcoded 5' primer and a J-beta primer mix, a second PCR was run for roughly 6 to 11 cycles. MiXCR, run by TCRdb on the 5' RACE reads, gives a single entry per CDR3 protein. The sample includes 650,000 to 700,000 distinct CDR3 sequences, 32% seen only once; the top ten take less than 20%. The sample taken for sequencing was blood. Source of these receptors: a woman of 80 years or more in good health.

V gene TRBV6-6 combines with J gene TRBJ2-5; TRBD2 is a possible D gene (6 bases). Germline V lookup: CDR1 MNHNY, CDR2 SVGAGI (reference sequence). The CDR3 covers 15 residues. The V and J ends lost 2 bases and 4 bases respectively, with 14 bases between them. The CDR3 DNA reads TGTGCCAGCAGTTACGATAGGCAGGGAGGAGAGACCCAGTACTTC. Its protein is CASSYDRQGGETQYF.

This clonotype was detected ten times or more. V and J are TRBV30 and TRBJ2-3; no clear D gene. Trimming took off 0 bases at V and 6 bases at J, with 7 bases between the two ends. Germline CDR1 and CDR2: GTSNPN and SVGIG (reference sequence). The CDR3 spans 12 residues. The chain's CDR3 is CAWSVSPDTQYF. DNA of the CDR3: TGTGCCTGGAGTGTAAGCCCCGATACGCAGTATTTT.

This rearrangement joins TRBV10-3 to TRBJ2-7; a weak D match, TRBD1 (6 bases). V was cut by 8 bases and J by 2 bases, with 10 bases left in between. The CDR3 is made up of 12 amino acids. Germline V gene sequence: CDR1 ENHRY, CDR2 SYGVKD. CDR3 sequence (DNA): TGTGCCATCTCACCAGGGGCCTACGAGCAGTACTTC. Its protein product is CAISPGAYEQYF.

A remark on this clonotype: This may be a read error: a much more frequent sequence differs by one nucleotide. The V call is TRBV5-1, the J call TRBJ2-7; 10 nucleotides line up with TRBD1. From germline, CDR1 is SGHRS and CDR2 YFSETQ. V was clipped by 0 bases and J by 3 bases; unmatched bases: 6. This CDR3 spans 16 amino acids. The CDR3 loop is CASSLALDRGGYEQYF. DNA for the CDR3: TGCGCCAGCAGCTTGGCCTTGGACAGGGGGGGCTACGAGCAGTACTTC.

For this clonotype: Germline is not matched at one junction end, which may reflect a read error. V usage is TRBV12-3 or TRBV12-4 and J usage is TRBJ2-3; no reliable D call. The CDR3 runs 15 residues. Here the CDR3 reads CASSLGGLSTDTEYF. The CDR3 coding sequence is TGTGCCAGCAGTTTAGGCGGTTTGAGCACAGATACGGAGTATTTT.

The chain carries TRBV20-1 and TRBJ2-3; the match to TRBD2 covers 13 bases. CDR1 and CDR2 from the germline V gene are DFQATT and SNEGSKA (reference sequence). This CDR3 is 16 amino acids long. After removal of 6 bases from V and 4 bases from J, the junction contained 10 bases not matched to a gene. CDR3 sequence: CSATITSGGAADTQYF. The CDR3 nucleotides are TGCAGTGCCACCATTACTAGCGGGGGGGCCGCAGATACGCAGTATTTT.

This chain links TRBV4-3 with TRBJ2-1; no clear D. The CDR3 spans 17 residues. CDR1 is LGHNA, CDR2 YSLEER, per germline. Trimming pared 4 bases from V and 0 bases from J, leaving 16 bases between. The CDR3 sequence: CASSPTRNSLSYNEQFF. The CDR3 DNA reads as TGCGCCAGCAGCCCCACGAGAAACAGTCTCTCCTACAATGAGCAGTTCTTC.

V and J are TRBV5-4 and TRBJ2-7; 13 bases align to TRBD2. Germline V gene data show CDR1 as SGHNT and CDR2 as YYREEE (reference sequence). V gave up 4 bases and J gave up 7 bases; unmatched junction bases: 8. The CDR3 totals 15 residues. CDR3 sequence: CASSLGLAGDLEQYF. The DNA of the CDR3 is TGTGCCAGCAGCCTCGGACTAGCGGGGGACCTTGAGCAGTACTTC.

This clonotype was recorded many times. This chain uses TRBV4-1 with TRBJ2-7; TRBD2 agrees at 7 bases. This CDR3 is built from 14 residues. The germline V gene has CDR1 MGHRA and CDR2 YSYEKL. J gave up 0 bases and V 1 base, and 0 bases lay outside the gene matches. The CDR3 DNA sequence: TGCGCCAGCAGCCAAGGCGGGAGCTCCTACGAGCAGTACTTC. Protein product: CASSQGGSSYEQYF.

The chain recombines TRBV4-2 with TRBJ2-2; 8 bases line up with TRBD1. The CDR3 sequence is 15 residues long. From germline, CDR1 is LGHNA and CDR2 YNFKEQ. The trim removed 6 bases at V and 1 base at J, leaving 4 bases unmatched. CDR3 sequence reads: CASREDRGNTGELFF. CDR3 in DNA: TGTGCCAGCAGAGAAGACAGGGGGAACACCGGGGAGCTGTTTTTT.

In this sample, this clonotype turned up a few times. This sequence joins TRBV7-2 and TRBJ1-2; the D is unclear. V lost 1 base to trimming and J lost 7 bases, with 16 bases between them. Germline V gene lookup returns CDR1 SGHTA and CDR2 FQGNSA. The CDR3 runs 15 residues. CDR3 sequence: CASSLEIAGPSGYTF. The CDR3 nucleotides are TGTGCCAGCAGCTTAGAAATTGCGGGCCCTAGTGGCTACACCTTC.

CDR3 bases: TGTGCCAGCAGTGCCCACAGGGGGCGCGACACCGGGGAGCTGTTTTTT. Translated: CASSAHRGRDTGELFF. The chain uses TRBV28 and TRBJ2-2, with TRBD1 matching 9 bases. CDR3 size: 16 residues. The germline CDR1 and CDR2 sequences are MDHEN and SYDVKM. J lost 3 bases, V lost 5 bases, and 7 bases had no gene match.

This clonotype was counted ten times or more. J is TRBJ2-7 and V is TRBV6-2 or TRBV6-3; D ambiguous. V shed 4 bases and J shed 6 bases, with 16 bases lying between them. The CDR3 extends over 14 amino acids. CDR1 and CDR2 (germline): MNHEY, SVGEGT. CDR3 region: CASSLPTPKGEQYF. The CDR3 DNA sequence: TGTGCCAGCAGTTTACCCACTCCTAAGGGCGAGCAGTACTTC.

The table lists this clonotype with many counts. This sequence joins TRBV7-2 and TRBJ2-3; 7 bases are shared with TRBD2. Losses at the gene ends were 4 bases for V and 4 bases for J; bases not matched to a gene: 8. Germline assignment: CDR1 SGHTA and CDR2 FQGNSA. The CDR3 has 15 amino acids. The CDR3 nucleotides read TGTGCCAGCAGCTATACCCAGCGGGGATCAGATACGCAGTATTTT. Translated, it gives CASSYTQRGSDTQYF.

This clonotype was seen ten or more times. In nucleotides, the CDR3 is TGTGCCAGCAGTTCAGGGGCGGGCTATGGCTACACCTTC. The encoded protein is CASSSGAGYGYTF. The V call is TRBV7-8, the J call TRBJ1-2; possible D gene TRBD1, 6 bases. The CDR3 extends over 13 amino acids. The germline gives CDR1 SGHVS, CDR2 FQNEAQ. The germline V and J ends were trimmed by 6 bases and 4 bases, with 12 bases remaining between them. Based on the CDR3 plus reference TRBV7-8 and TRBJ1-2, the full variable domain is GAGVSQSPRYKVAKRGQDVALRCDPISGHVSLFWYQQALGQGPEFLTYFQNEAQLDKSGLPSDRFFAERPEGSVSTLKIQRTQQEDSAVYLCASSSGAGYGYTFGSGTRLTVV.

In this sample, this clonotype turned up many times. The J gene is TRBJ2-5, the V gene TRBV19; D possibly corresponds to TRBD2 (5 bases). Per germline, CDR1 LNHDA and CDR2 SQIVND (reference sequence). V lost 5 bases and J 12 bases, leaving 22 bases between the germline ends. This CDR3 is built from 14 residues. This chain's CDR3 is CASSPLSFGGEKYF. The CDR3 DNA is TGTGCCAGTAGTCCTCTCTCTTTTGGAGGAGAGAAGTACTTC.

In its sample, this clonotype was seen a few times. The V gene is TRBV27, the J gene TRBJ2-1, with 7 bases that match TRBD2. Germline V gene data show CDR1 as MNHEY and CDR2 as SMNVEV (reference sequence). V lost 8 bases to trimming and J lost 9 bases; unmatched junction nucleotides: 10. CDR3 length: 13 amino acids. The CDR3 protein is CASGKGTTVEQFF. The CDR3, as DNA: TGTGCCAGCGGAAAAGGGACTACGGTTGAGCAGTTCTTC.

The chain recombines TRBV20-1 with TRBJ1-4; D perhaps matches TRBD1 (6 bases). This CDR3 contains 15 residues. Germline V gene data show CDR1 as DFQATT and CDR2 as SNEGSKA (reference sequence). V dropped 0 bases and J dropped 8 bases, with 16 bases sitting between them. This CDR3 reads CSARDRGGIEEKLFF. The CDR3 nucleotides are TGCAGTGCTAGAGATCGAGGGGGGATAGAAGAAAAACTGTTTTTT.

The table lists this clonotype with a few counts. The chain carries TRBV28 and TRBJ1-5, with 10 bases identical to TRBD1. The germline V gene has CDR1 MDHEN and CDR2 SYDVKM. The V and J ends lost 6 bases and 3 bases, in that order; junction bases with no gene match: 5. The CDR3 totals 15 residues. DNA for the CDR3: TGTGCCAGCAGACGGGACAGGGGCTACAATCAGCCCCAGCATTTT. Its protein product is CASRRDRGYNQPQHF.